These 17 T cell receptor beta chains were all obtained from the same sample, sequenced in a study of blood T cell repertoires in COVID-19. TCRdb's copy holds only in-frame clones and misses some; the assay was immunoSEQ multiplex PCR. The sample includes some 300,000 clones, over 80% of them seen just once. The sequencing input was peripheral blood. The source of these receptors is a woman aged 50 to 60 with COVID-19, enrolled during active disease.

This sequence joins TRBV21-1 and TRBJ1-1. TRBV21-1 is tagged as a pseudogene. The CDR3 has 18 amino acids. CDR3 nucleotides: TGTGCCAGCAGCCGAAAGAGGTACGGGTTTGACTATAGCACTGAAGCTTTCTTT. It translates to CASSRKRYGFDYSTEAFF.

The chain has TRBV7-6 and TRBJ1-5; D not resolved. V was shortened by 1 base and J by 6 bases, with 16 bases between the two germline ends. Germline V gene sequence: CDR1 SGHVS, CDR2 FNYEAQ. The CDR3 contains 16 residues. In DNA form, the CDR3 reads TGTGCCAGCAGCTTAGGGGGTGGAGGGTCGGCTCAGCCCCAGCATTTT. As protein: CASSLGGGGSAQPQHF. Drawing the rest from reference TRBV7-6 and TRBJ1-5, the complete variable domain is GAGVSQSPRYKVTKRGQDVALRCDPISGHVSLYWYRQALGQGPEFLTYFNYEAQQDKSGLPNDRFSAERPEGSISTLTIQRTEQRDSAMYRCASSLGGGGSAQPQHFGDGTRLSIL.

The chain combines TRBV3-1 (or the pseudogene TRBV3-2) with TRBJ2-2, with 8 bases aligning to TRBD2. Trimming at V came to 3 bases and at J to 0 bases, leaving 3 bases not matched to a gene. This CDR3 is built from 16 residues. Germline loops: CDR1 LGHDT, CDR2 YNNKEL (reference sequence). CDR3 loop: CASSQQLAANTGELFF. CDR3 DNA: TGTGCCAGCAGCCAGCAACTAGCGGCGAACACCGGGGAGCTGTTTTTT.

This chain links TRBV27 with TRBJ2-3, with TRBD2 matching over 11 bases. CDR1 MNHEY and CDR2 SMNVEV come from the germline V gene (reference sequence). Losses at the gene ends were 5 bases for V and 2 bases for J; bases not matched to a gene: 6. The CDR3 covers 16 residues. The CDR3 DNA reads TGTGCCAGCAGTCTGACTAGCGGGACGACCACAGATACGCAGTATTTT. Encoded protein: CASSLTSGTTTDTQYF.

V and J are TRBV18 and TRBJ2-7; 7 bases fit TRBD2. The CDR3 contains 12 residues. Trimming took 10 bases from V and 0 from J; bases not matched to a gene: 3. The germline V gene has CDR1 KGHSH and CDR2 LQKENI. CDR3 coding DNA: TGTGCCACCCGGGGGGTCTCCTACGAGCAGTACTTC. This gives the protein CATRGVSYEQYF.

The chain uses TRBV21-1 and TRBJ2-7; TRBD1 is taken as the D call from the table, unchecked against the DNA. TRBV21-1 is classified as a pseudogene. This CDR3 is built from 17 residues. The CDR3 is CASSHGILRDRYYEQYF. The CDR3 bases are TGTGCCAGCAGCCACGGAATTTTGCGGGACAGATACTACGAGCAGTACTTC.

This sequence joins TRBV30 and TRBJ2-1; 9 bases are shared with TRBD2. This CDR3 is 14 amino acids long. Germline assignment: CDR1 GTSNPN and CDR2 SVGIG (reference sequence). The CDR3 here is CAGGRLAGNNEQFF. The CDR3 nucleotides are TGTGCGGGGGGGAGGCTAGCGGGAAACAATGAGCAGTTCTTC. Looking up the rest from reference TRBV30 and TRBJ2-1 gives the full variable domain: SQTIHQWPATLVQPVGSPLSLECTVEGTSNPNLYWYRQAAGRGLQLLFYSVGIGQISSEVPQNLSASRPQDRQFILSSKKLLLSDSGFYLCAGGRLAGNNEQFFGPGTRLTVL.

The rearrangement links TRBV5-6 to TRBJ2-2, with TRBD2 matching over 7 bases. This CDR3 has 15 amino acids. CDR1 is SGHDT, CDR2 YYEEEE, per germline. The junction had 3 bases not matched to a gene; V was cut back by 2 bases and J by 2 bases. The CDR3 reads CASSFGGSNTGELFF. DNA of the CDR3: TGTGCCAGCAGCTTCGGCGGGAGTAACACCGGGGAGCTGTTTTTT.

The gene calls are TRBV5-3 and TRBJ2-3; TRBD1 matches 7 bases. TRBV5-3 is known as an ORF, though its function is uncertain. The trim removed 4 bases at V and 0 bases at J, leaving 14 bases unmatched. The CDR3 extends over 18 amino acids. The CDR3 reads CARSLYRRDSQSTDTQYF. In DNA form, the CDR3 reads TGTGCCAGAAGCCTATACCGAAGGGACAGCCAAAGCACAGATACGCAGTATTTT.

V usage is TRBV6-4 and J usage is TRBJ2-7; possible D gene TRBD2, 5 bases. The CDR3 has 14 residues. Germline CDR1 and CDR2: MRHNA and SNTAGT. V gave up 2 bases and J gave up 2 bases, with 10 bases separating them. The CDR3 region has the DNA TGTGCCAGCAGTGACGAGGGCCCCACCTACGAGCAGTACTTC. It translates to CASSDEGPTYEQYF.

The chain joins TRBV9 to TRBJ2-3; 10 positions match TRBD2. Germline V gene sequence: CDR1 SGDLS, CDR2 YYNGEE. The V segment lost 0 bases and the J segment 5 bases; nucleotides outside the gene matches: 9. The CDR3 is 17 residues long. The CDR3 loop reads CASSVENLAGVVDTQYF. The CDR3 bases are TGTGCCAGCAGCGTAGAAAACCTAGCGGGAGTGGTAGATACGCAGTATTTT.

This rearrangement joins TRBV21-1 to TRBJ1-5. TRBV21-1 represents a pseudogene. The CDR3 spans 15 residues. The CDR3 sequence: CASSKCDGTYQPQHF. The CDR3 DNA reads TGTGCCAGCAGCAAATGTGATGGGACTTATCAGCCCCAGCATTTT.

This sequence joins TRBV5-8 and TRBJ2-3; D is ambiguous. From germline, CDR1 is SGHTS and CDR2 YDEGEE. There are 15 residues in the CDR3. V lost 4 bases and J 0 bases, leaving 12 bases between the germline ends. DNA of the CDR3: TGTGCCAGCAGCCCCCTGACATTTAGCACAGATACGCAGTATTTT. Its translation: CASSPLTFSTDTQYF.

The chain is built from TRBV6-5 and TRBJ1-6; TRBD1 might be the D (5 bases). Deletions cut 5 bases from V and 12 bases from J, with 14 bases between. CDR1 is MNHEY, CDR2 SVGAGI, per germline. The CDR3 sequence is 13 residues long. CDR3 nucleotides: TGTGCCAGCAGTAAGACAGACCTGTTACCCCTCCACTTT. Translation: CASSKTDLLPLHF.

The rearrangement links TRBV5-4 to TRBJ2-1; 10 bases agree with TRBD2. Germline V gives CDR1 SGHNT, CDR2 YYREEE (reference sequence). V dropped 4 bases and J dropped 4; count of bases not matched to a gene: 5. The CDR3 is 15 residues long. CDR3 protein: CASSVTSGLYNEQFF. Here the CDR3 DNA reads TGTGCCAGCAGCGTGACTAGCGGGCTGTACAATGAGCAGTTCTTC.

This rearrangement joins TRBV9 to TRBJ2-2, with TRBD1 identical over 7 bases. Trimming took 4 bases from V and 7 from J; bases not matched to a gene: 10. Germline V lookup: CDR1 SGDLS, CDR2 YYNGEE. This CDR3 is built from 15 residues. CDR3: CASSPPQGVDGELFF. The CDR3 nucleotides are TGTGCCAGCAGCCCCCCCCAGGGGGTCGACGGGGAGCTGTTTTTT. The whole variable domain, remainder taken from reference TRBV9 and TRBJ2-2, is DSGVTQTPKHLITATGQRVTLRCSPRSGDLSVYWYQQSLDQGLQFLIQYYNGEERAKGNILERFSAQQFPDLHSELNLSSLELGDSALYFCASSPPQGVDGELFFGEGSRLTVL.

The chain joins TRBV5-4 to TRBJ2-7, with D possibly TRBD2 on 6 matching bases. Trimming left V 4 bases short and J 3 bases short, with 17 bases between. Germline V CDR1 and CDR2: SGHNT, YYREEE (reference sequence). CDR3 length: 15 amino acids. This CDR3 reads CASSPPVGGNYEQYF. The DNA for the CDR3 is TGTGCCAGCAGCCCTCCCGTCGGAGGGAACTACGAGCAGTACTTC.